This entry lists 8 T cell receptor beta chains sequenced from one sample in a study of Graves' ophthalmopathy and Graves' hyperthyroidism. Amplification targeted the TCR beta CDR3 regions, with RNA transcripts as the source material. An initial RT-PCR round employing HTBI primers preceded a second-round multiplex PCR. TCRdb recomputed calls from the multiplex PCR reads with MiXCR, one row per CDR3 protein. The sample shows around 400,000 distinct CDR3 sequences, 20% to 25% of them seen only once. The material sequenced was peripheral blood. Every receptor here comes from a woman younger than 30 with stable Graves' hyperthyroidism.

This clonotype was counted many times. The chain couples TRBV9 to TRBJ1-1, with 7 nucleotides matching TRBD1. This CDR3 is built from 14 residues. V was pared by 1 base and J by 7 bases, with 7 bases of the junction left unmatched. The germline gives CDR1 SGDLS, CDR2 YYNGEE. The CDR3 spells CASSVSGGGGEAFF. The CDR3 DNA reads TGTGCCAGCAGCGTAAGTGGAGGGGGCGGTGAAGCTTTCTTT.

In the case of this clonotype: Since a much larger clone is just one base distant, this may be a read error. The chain links TRBV6-1 to TRBJ2-5; TRBD1 matches at 10 bases. This CDR3 has 15 amino acids. Germline V gives CDR1 MNHNS, CDR2 SASEGT. The CDR3: CASSLQTGGTETQDF. The CDR3 coding sequence is TGTGCCAGCAGCCTACAGACAGGGGGCACGGAGACCCAGGACTTC.

This clonotype was observed at least ten times. The J gene is TRBJ2-7, the V gene TRBV6-2 or TRBV6-3; D ambiguous. Between the trimmed V and J ends, which lost 7 bases and 1 base, there was a span of 14 bases. The CDR3 length is 14 residues. Germline loops: CDR1 MNHEY, CDR2 SVGEGT. The chain's CDR3 is CASNPQPTSYEQYF. CDR3 DNA sequence: TGTGCCAGCAACCCGCAGCCCACATCCTACGAGCAGTACTTC.

Notes on this clonotype: At one of its ends the junction is not consistent with the germline gene, which may arise from a read error. The chain combines TRBV20-1 with TRBJ1-5; TRBD1 aligns across 7 bases. CDR3 length: 13 residues. Germline V CDR1 and CDR2: DFQATT, SNEGSKA (reference sequence). The CDR3 coding sequence is TGCAGTGCTAGGAGGGGGCCAAATCAGCCCCAGCAGTTT. This sequence encodes CSARRGPNQPQQF.

Only a few counts were recorded for this clonotype. V and J are TRBV6-1 and TRBJ2-2; TRBD1 is a possible D gene (5 bases). V lost 6 bases to trimming and J lost 8 bases, with 22 bases between them. Germline V gives CDR1 MNHNS, CDR2 SASEGT. The CDR3 runs to 16 residues. Here the CDR3 DNA reads TGTGCCAGCAGGAGGAGCCCGGCCAGGGCGATTGGGGAGCTGTTTTTT. Translated, it gives CASRRSPARAIGELFF.

The chain carries TRBV28 and TRBJ1-2; D perhaps matches TRBD1 (6 bases). The CDR3 sequence is 18 residues long. Germline CDR1 reads MDHEN; CDR2 reads SYDVKM. V was trimmed by 4 bases and J by 5 bases, leaving 26 bases between them. CDR3 sequence: CASSSRQAANPSTYGYTF. The CDR3 nucleotides are TGTGCCAGCAGTTCTCGACAGGCGGCAAACCCCTCGACGTATGGCTACACCTTC.

This clonotype was picked up many times. V gene TRBV6-2 or TRBV6-3 combines with J gene TRBJ2-2; 7 bases map to TRBD2. The CDR3 extends over 18 amino acids. Germline trimming cut 4 bases from V and 5 bases from J; bases unmatched to any gene: 16. Germline CDR1 is MNHEY and CDR2 is SVGEGT. CDR3 sequence: CASSLAGVLSSGTGELFF. In DNA form, the CDR3 reads TGTGCCAGCAGTTTAGCAGGTGTATTGAGTAGCGGGACCGGGGAGCTGTTTTTT.

There are many counts of this clonotype. The CDR3 region is CASSLVAGGPVETQYF. CDR3 coding DNA: TGTGCCAGCAGCTTAGTTGCGGGAGGGCCCGTGGAGACCCAGTACTTC. The V and J genes are TRBV7-9 and TRBJ2-5; 9 bases map to TRBD2. With 1 base clipped from V and 5 bases from J, the junction kept 8 bases outside the gene matches. The germline V gene has CDR1 SEHNR and CDR2 FQNEAQ (reference sequence). CDR3 size: 16 residues. Filled out from reference TRBV7-9 and TRBJ2-5, the complete variable domain reads DTGVSQNPRHKITKRGQNVTFRCDPISEHNRLYWYRQTLGQGPEFLTYFQNEAQLEKSRLLSDRFSAERPKGSFSTLEIQRTEQGDSAMYLCASSLVAGGPVETQYFGPGTRLLVL.